This T cell receptor beta chain was captured by sequencing in a study of T cells in tuberculosis. General study findings and limits: T cells binding CD1B-GMM tetramer weakly possibly escaped the sort.

The CDR3 extends over 11 amino acids. Trimming removed 5 bases from V and 5 bases from J, with 7 bases in between. CDR1 is SGHTA, CDR2 FQGNSA, per germline. Cells were sorted from thawed PBMC rested overnight and stained with GMM-loaded CD1B tetramer, viability dye and anti-CD3. C32 glucose monomycolate from Rhodococcus equi was loaded onto the CD1B tetramers. Assay: immunoSEQ multiplex PCR; the TCRdb copy retains only in-frame clones and omits some. Here the sample spans roughly 59,000 clones, about four fifths being singletons. Sequencing was done on a sample of CD1b-GMM tetramer-negative cells sorted from PBMCs. This chain connects TRBV7-2 to TRBJ2-7; D ambiguous. The sequence was collected from an adult woman with latent tuberculosis. The CDR3 sequence is CASSRDNEQYF. The CDR3 nucleotides are TGTGCCAGCAGCCGAGATAACGAGCAGTACTTC. Full variable domain (outside the CDR3, taken from reference TRBV7-2 and TRBJ2-7): GAGVSQSPSNKVTEKGKDVELRCDPISGHTALYWYRQSLGQGLEFLIYFQGNSAPDKSGLPSDRFSAERTGGSVSTLTIQRTQQEDSAVYLCASSRDNEQYFGPGTRLTVT.